The 21 T cell receptor beta chains in this list originate from one sample, sequenced in a study of cytomegalovirus exposure and HLA in healthy donors. PCR primers comprised 60 Vbeta and 13 Jbeta primers. Sequencing was performed with immunoSEQ multiplex PCR; in TCRdb, only in-frame clones are kept and a portion is missing. The table records 85,000 to 130,000 clones, under 80% of them present only once. Material: PBMCs. The receptor set was obtained from a man aged 55-75 years in good health and CMV-seronegative.

V usage is TRBV7-2 and J usage is TRBJ1-3, with D possibly matching TRBD1 (5 bases). Deletions cut 0 bases from V and 0 bases from J, with 6 bases between. CDR3 length equals 15 residues. Germline values: CDR1 SGHTA, CDR2 FQGNSA. As DNA, the CDR3 is TGTGCCAGCAGCTTAGCCGGACACTCTGGAAACACCATATATTTT. Translated, it gives CASSLAGHSGNTIYF.

This chain links TRBV7-9 with TRBJ1-1; D ambiguous. This CDR3 is 13 amino acids long. Per the germline V gene, CDR1 is SEHNR and CDR2 is FQNEAQ (reference sequence). V was shortened by 6 bases and J by 6 bases, with 14 bases between the two germline ends. CDR3 region: CASSYEGVSEAFF. The CDR3 coding sequence is TGTGCCAGCAGTTACGAGGGAGTATCTGAAGCTTTCTTT.

The rearrangement uses TRBV6-4 and TRBJ2-3; 7 bases line up with TRBD2. The CDR3 is 14 residues long. CDR1 and CDR2 from the germline V gene are MRHNA and SNTAGT. V was pared by 3 bases and J by 7 bases, with 7 bases of the junction left unmatched. The CDR3 protein is CASSELGGSYTQYF. The CDR3 nucleotides are TGTGCCAGCAGTGAGCTAGGCGGGAGCTATACGCAGTATTTT.

The sample holds one count of this clone. J is TRBJ1-1 and V is TRBV11-2; a weak D match, TRBD1 (6 bases). The CDR3 has 15 amino acids. V dropped 5 bases and J dropped 1 base, with 14 bases sitting between them. Germline V gene lookup returns CDR1 SGHAT and CDR2 FQNNGV. In DNA form, the CDR3 reads TGTGCCAGCAGCCTAACACAGGGAACGAACACTGAAGCTTTCTTT. Translating it yields CASSLTQGTNTEAFF.

The gene calls are TRBV20-1 and TRBJ2-5; D may be TRBD2 (5 bases). Germline assignment: CDR1 DFQATT and CDR2 SNEGSKA (reference sequence). V lost 2 bases to trimming and J lost 5 bases, with 6 bases between them. The CDR3 consists of 11 residues. The chain's CDR3 is CSARRRETQYF. As DNA, the CDR3 is TGCAGTGCTAGAAGGAGGGAGACCCAGTACTTC.

The V call is TRBV7-9, the J call TRBJ1-5; possible D gene TRBD1, 6 bases. CDR1 and CDR2 (germline): SEHNR, FQNEAQ (reference sequence). Trimming removed 10 bases from V and 1 base from J, with 11 bases in between. This CDR3 spans 13 amino acids. CDR3 coding DNA: TGTGCCACCCAGGGGTTGAGCAATCAGCCCCAGCATTTT. This translates into CATQGLSNQPQHF.

The sample holds a few counts of this clone. This chain connects TRBV7-6 to TRBJ1-3; D unclear. The V and J ends lost 4 bases and 4 bases respectively, with 8 bases between them. The CDR3 has 13 amino acids. The germline V gene encodes CDR1 SGHVS and CDR2 FNYEAQ. CDR3 sequence reads: CASSSSRGNTIYF. DNA for the CDR3: TGTGCCAGCAGCTCATCGCGGGGAAACACCATATATTTT.

The CDR3 sequence is CASSSDRSGELFF. The CDR3 coding sequence is TGTGCCAGCAGCTCGGACAGATCCGGGGAGCTGTTTTTT. This chain joins TRBV7-3 and TRBJ2-2, with a possible D match to TRBD1 (6 bases). V shed 4 bases and J shed 6 bases, with 9 bases lying between them. CDR1 SGHTA and CDR2 FQGTGA come from the germline V gene. This CDR3 has 13 residues.

This sequence joins TRBV7-9 and TRBJ1-3; 9 positions match TRBD1. The CDR3 length is 15 residues. After removal of 4 bases from V and 3 bases from J, the junction contained 4 bases not matched to a gene. CDR1 SEHNR and CDR2 FQNEAQ come from the germline V gene (reference sequence). CDR3 sequence: CASSSTGGFGNTIYF. The CDR3 bases are TGTGCCAGCAGCTCCACAGGGGGCTTTGGAAACACCATATATTTT.

The V call is TRBV7-3, the J call TRBJ2-6; D is perhaps TRBD1 (6 bases). CDR3 size: 17 residues. The germline V gene encodes CDR1 SGHTA and CDR2 FQGTGA. The ends were cut back, 2 bases at V and 2 bases at J, with 13 bases in the middle. In nucleotides, the CDR3 is TGTGCCAGCAGCTTAGAGCCTACAGGGACTGGGGCCAACGTCCTGACTTTC. Protein product: CASSLEPTGTGANVLTF.

This rearrangement joins TRBV7-6 to TRBJ2-1; tentatively, D is TRBD1 (6 bases). V was pared by 1 base and J by 9 bases, with 10 bases between. This CDR3 has 13 amino acids. In germline, CDR1 is SGHVS, CDR2 FNYEAQ. The CDR3 DNA is TGTGCCAGCAGCTTAGATTTAGGGGGTGAGCAGTTCTTC. It translates to CASSLDLGGEQFF.

This sequence joins TRBV15 and TRBJ2-3; 10 bases are a match to TRBD1. The CDR3 has 17 amino acids. Germline lookup yields CDR1 LNHNV and CDR2 YYDKDF (reference sequence). J was trimmed by 3 bases and V by 1 base; bases with no gene match: 7. CDR3 bases: TGTGCCACCAGCAGAGGTACTCGGACAGGGGGGACAGATACGCAGTATTTT. It translates to CATSRGTRTGGTDTQYF.

This chain joins TRBV29-1 and TRBJ1-5; weak D call: TRBD1 (5 bases). Germline V gene lookup returns CDR1 SQVTM and CDR2 ANQGSEA. The CDR3 spans 12 residues. V was pared by 4 bases and J by 6 bases, with 10 bases between. The CDR3 is CSVGGVGQPQHF. As DNA, the CDR3 is TGCAGCGTTGGGGGGGTTGGTCAGCCCCAGCATTTT.

The V and J genes are TRBV19 and TRBJ2-5; 8 bases match TRBD2. The V gene end was trimmed by 6 bases and the J gene end by 3 bases; junction bases not matched to a gene: 6. The CDR3 sequence is 14 residues long. The V gene's germline CDR1 is LNHDA and CDR2 SQIVND (reference sequence). The CDR3 spells CASRSRGAEETQYF. CDR3 nucleotide sequence: TGTGCCAGTAGGTCGCGGGGGGCTGAAGAGACCCAGTACTTC.

CDR3 in DNA: TGTGCCAGCAGCTCTTCGGGAGGGGGCTTTGGTGGCTACACCTTC. It specifies CASSSSGGGFGGYTF. The chain joins TRBV7-9 to TRBJ1-2, with 7 nucleotides matching TRBD1. Germline V CDR1 and CDR2: SEHNR, FQNEAQ (reference sequence). There are 15 residues in the CDR3. V dropped 4 bases and J dropped 7; count of bases not matched to a gene: 12.

This chain joins TRBV5-1 and TRBJ2-2, with D possibly TRBD1 on 6 matching bases. This CDR3 contains 15 residues. Germline V gene lookup returns CDR1 SGHRS and CDR2 YFSETQ. V lost 4 bases and J lost 1, with 11 bases in between. CDR3 amino acids: CASSPSQGNTGELFF. The CDR3 DNA is TGCGCCAGCAGCCCCTCACAGGGGAACACCGGGGAGCTGTTTTTT.

The CDR3 DNA sequence: TGTGCCAGCAGCGCTGGGGAGGGACCGCCTGTAGACACTGAAGCTTTCTTT. Translation: CASSAGEGPPVDTEAFF. The V and J genes are TRBV9 and TRBJ1-1; tentatively, D is TRBD1 (5 bases). This CDR3 is built from 17 residues. V dropped 3 bases and J dropped 3 bases, with 21 bases sitting between them. The germline V gene has CDR1 SGDLS and CDR2 YYNGEE. The variable domain in full, with the rest retrieved from reference TRBV9 and TRBJ1-1, is DSGVTQTPKHLITATGQRVTLRCSPRSGDLSVYWYQQSLDQGLQFLIQYYNGEERAKGNILERFSAQQFPDLHSELNLSSLELGDSALYFCASSAGEGPPVDTEAFFGQGTRLTVV.

The chain couples TRBV29-1 to TRBJ2-6; D may be TRBD1 (6 bases). CDR3 length: 14 amino acids. Germline V CDR1 and CDR2: SQVTM, ANQGSEA. V dropped 0 bases and J dropped 4 bases, with 7 bases sitting between them. Written as DNA, the CDR3 is TGCAGCGTTGAAGATCAGGGGGGGGCCAACGTCCTGACTTTC. Its protein is CSVEDQGGANVLTF.

This clone came up once. The chain employs TRBV4-3 and TRBJ1-2, with TRBD1 matching 7 bases. The CDR3 runs to 16 residues. Germline CDR1 is LGHNA and CDR2 is YSLEER. Trimming cost V 1 base and J 4 bases; bases outside gene matches: 9. CDR3 in amino acids: CASSQGYLQGGYGYTF. DNA for the CDR3: TGCGCCAGCAGCCAAGGCTACCTTCAGGGGGGCTATGGCTACACCTTC.

This rearrangement joins TRBV30 to TRBJ2-7; 7 bases match TRBD2. Per germline, CDR1 GTSNPN and CDR2 SVGIG (reference sequence). This CDR3 spans 14 amino acids. After removal of 2 bases from V and 0 bases from J, the junction contained 4 bases not matched to a gene. As DNA, the CDR3 is TGTGCCTGGAGTCGGGCGGGGGACTCCTACGAGCAGTACTTC. It specifies CAWSRAGDSYEQYF.

The V call is TRBV7-2, the J call TRBJ1-1, with TRBD1 matching over 9 bases. The CDR3 runs 13 residues. Trimming removed 7 bases from V and 7 bases from J; junction bases left unmatched: 7. Germline lookup yields CDR1 SGHTA and CDR2 FQGNSA. This chain's CDR3 is CASTKDRGIEAFF. The DNA for the CDR3 is TGTGCCAGCACCAAGGACAGGGGAATTGAAGCTTTCTTT.